This T cell receptor (beta chain) comes out of a study of circulating CD8 cells and anti-PD-1 response in melanoma. Study details: Every 2 weeks, patients got 3 mg/kg nivolumab intravenously. Six of 13 patients had prior targeted therapy or immunotherapy; seven did not. Study-wide results and caveats: Diversity ranked highest in DNEG and lowest in TIGIT subsets. Under 7.5% of TRB clonotypes were shared between subsets at M1.

This CDR3 spans 14 amino acids. Looked up from germline, CDR1 is DFQATT and CDR2 is SNEGSKA (reference sequence). Four subsets defined by PD-1 and/or TIGIT were sorted from live CD3+CD8+TCRalphabeta+ cells. As to this clonotype: Its antigen remains unknown. This may come from a read error, since a much larger clone is one base off.

TCR libraries were prepared from around 14 ng of total RNA with the QIAseq Immune Repertoire TCR panel. TCRdb analysed the reads with MiXCR anew, one entry per CDR3 protein. The repertoire holds several hundred distinct CDR3 sequences, with approximately 4.5% as singletons. V gene TRBV20-1 combines with J gene TRBJ2-7; 7 bases match TRBD2. Sequenced material: CD8+ T cells from PBMCs, taken at baseline or after one month of anti-PD-1 therapy (not recorded which). This TCR derives from a human donor with melanoma. CDR3 DNA: TGCAGTGCTAGAGAGCTAGCGGAACCCTACGAGCGGTACTTC. It translates to CSARELAEPYERYF.